What follows describes a single TCR beta chain. Its antigen is unknown. The entry originates in a study of beta chain features in type 1 diabetes. Study-wide findings and caveats: Type 1 diabetes patients had TCRB CDR3s that were shorter (moderately but significantly so) in all four CD4+ subsets.

The isolated RNA, all of it, was reverse transcribed, so expressed TCRB transcripts were what got sequenced. Generated by immunoSEQ multiplex PCR, the TCRdb table keeps only in-frame clones and is missing some. Of over 150,000 clones detected, about 9% appear once; the ten largest clones hold 0.45% to 0.55%. On average, the one heparinised blood draw given by each donor was around 110 mL. Deletions cut 2 bases from V and 0 bases from J, with 7 bases between. The germline V gene has CDR1 MGHRA and CDR2 YSYEKL. This CDR3 region has 14 residues. V is TRBV4-1 and J is TRBJ1-1; D gene unclear. Sequencing was performed on central memory CD4+ T cells from blood. The sequence came from a woman aged 18 to 35 with type 1 diabetes. The DNA for the CDR3 is TGCGCCAGCAGCCAAAACCAGATGAACACTGAAGCTTTCTTT. Its translation: CASSQNQMNTEAFF.